These T cell receptor beta chains were read from a single sample in a study of cytomegalovirus exposure and HLA in healthy donors. Profiled with immunoSEQ multiplex PCR; TCRdb holds only in-frame clones, not every one. Here the sample spans some 120,000 clones, around 73% being singletons. Sequences were obtained from PBMCs. These TCRs come from a man in his sixties in good health and CMV-seropositive. CDR3s include the opening cysteine and the closing phenylalanine or tryptophan.

V: TRBV5-6; J: TRBJ2-3; CDR3: CASSGLAGSTDTQYF
V: TRBV28; J: TRBJ1-5; CDR3: CASSLGETGVNQPQHF
V: TRBV5-6; J: TRBJ2-7; CDR3: CASRHGTGGPYEQYF
V: TRBV19; J: TRBJ1-3; CDR3: CASSTRAGGKGNTIYF
V: TRBV15; J: TRBJ1-2; CDR3: CATSRDYPGLIGGYTF
V: TRBV5-1; J: TRBJ2-1; CDR3: CASSPAGLAGGQKIYNEQFF
V: TRBV2; J: TRBJ1-2; CDR3: CASSDGYSTNYGYTF
V: TRBV28; J: TRBJ1-1; CDR3: CASIGPNTLNTEAFF
V: TRBV7-9; J: TRBJ2-5; CDR3: CASSLGVETQYF
V: TRBV9; J: TRBJ2-7; CDR3: CASSVAGTTLYEQYF
V: TRBV6-5; J: TRBJ1-1; CDR3: CASTMTGYPEAFF
V: TRBV27; J: TRBJ2-3; CDR3: CASSLSRVAGGTDTQYF
V: TRBV6-5; J: TRBJ2-7; CDR3: CASSHGQGQEQCF
V: TRBV2; J: TRBJ1-1; CDR3: CASVGGTPEAFF
V: TRBV6-4; J: TRBJ1-2; CDR3: CASSVGQGSGYTF
V: TRBV27; J: TRBJ1-4; CDR3: CASSLSVSPEKLFF
V: TRBV28; J: TRBJ2-5; CDR3: CASSLLGLAKETQYF
V: TRBV12-2; J: TRBJ2-3; CDR3: CASRLVGKGGSTDTQYF
V: TRBV29-1; J: TRBJ1-5; CDR3: CSVATAGGNQPQHF
V: TRBV27; J: TRBJ2-7; CDR3: CASSQGQGAGEQYF
V: TRBV30; J: TRBJ1-1; CDR3: CAWSKGGGTEAFF
V: TRBV6-5; J: TRBJ2-5; CDR3: CASSYSKGAGETQYF
V: TRBV5-1; J: TRBJ2-2; CDR3: CASSLVELNTGELFF
V: TRBV29-1; J: TRBJ2-7; CDR3: CSVEDGGRGSREQYF
V: TRBV5-5; J: TRBJ2-3; CDR3: CASSANGGDTQYF
V: TRBV7-2; J: TRBJ1-2; CDR3: CASSSDRGYGYTF
V: TRBV29-1; J: TRBJ2-7; CDR3: CSVVSGGYYEQYF
V: TRBV9; J: TRBJ1-1; CDR3: CASSVTTASSEAFF
V: TRBV7-3; J: TRBJ2-5; CDR3: CASSFGHQETQYF